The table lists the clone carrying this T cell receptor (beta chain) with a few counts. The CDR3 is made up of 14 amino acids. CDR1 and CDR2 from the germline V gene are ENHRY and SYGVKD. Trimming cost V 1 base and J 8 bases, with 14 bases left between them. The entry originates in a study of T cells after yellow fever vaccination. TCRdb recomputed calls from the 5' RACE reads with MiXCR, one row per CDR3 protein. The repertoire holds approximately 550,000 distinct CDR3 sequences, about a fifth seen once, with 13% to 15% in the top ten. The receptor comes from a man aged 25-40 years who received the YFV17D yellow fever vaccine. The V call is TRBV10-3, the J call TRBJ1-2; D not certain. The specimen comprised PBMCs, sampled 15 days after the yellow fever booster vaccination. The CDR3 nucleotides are TGTGCCATCAGTGAGTTATTAGGATCAAGGGGCTACACCTTC. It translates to CAISELLGSRGYTF.